These T cell receptor beta chains were read from a single sample in a study of patients and donors after allogeneic stem cell transplantation. MiXCR, run by TCRdb on the RT-PCR reads, gives a single entry per CDR3 protein. The sample records tens of thousands of distinct CDR3 sequences, under 30% being singletons. The specimen was blood, either unsorted or a sorted T cell fraction (not recorded which). The receptors derive from a human donor who was either an allogeneic HSCT recipient or a stem cell or donor lymphocyte infusion donor (not recorded which). It is not recorded whose cells these are; they may come from a transplant donor. The CDR3 runs from the conserved cysteine through the conserved F or W. A D gene is named only where the DNA matches it firmly. Where a row states a size, it is once, few, many or the class of an expanded clone; other rows omit it.

D	length	J	V	size	DNA	CDR3
-	13	TRBJ2-1	TRBV3-1	-	TGTGCCAGCTGTTTCCACGGCTGGGATGAGCAGTTCTTC	CASCFHGWDEQFF
-	15	TRBJ2-1	TRBV7-3	-	TGTGCCAGCAGCTTTGCGGGGGCAACCTACAATGAGCAGTTCTTC	CASSFAGATYNEQFF
TRBD2	15	TRBJ2-1	TRBV12-3/TRBV12-4	-	TGTGCCAGCAGCTTGACTAGCGGGGGGGCAGGTGAGCAGTTCTTC	CASSLTSGGAGEQFF
TRBD1	14	TRBJ1-1	TRBV9	few	TGTGCCAGCAGCGCGACAGGGAGGGTCACTGAAGCTTTCTTT	CASSATGRVTEAFF
-	12	TRBJ1-1	TRBV24-1	few	TGTGCCACCAGTGCAGGGAAGACTGAAGCTTTCTTT	CATSAGKTEAFF
TRBD1	14	TRBJ2-5	TRBV29-1	-	TGCAGCGTTGAAACCAGGGGGCCTCGGGAGACCCAGTACTTC	CSVETRGPRETQYF
-	13	TRBJ1-1	TRBV6-6	few	TGTGCCAGCAGTTACTCGAATTCCGCTGAAGCTTTCTTT	CASSYSNSAEAFF
TRBD1	16	TRBJ2-3	TRBV20-1	-	TGCAGTGCTAGTCTCCTGGGACAGGGAATTGCAGATACGCAGTATTTT	CSASLLGQGIADTQYF
TRBD1	14	TRBJ1-5	TRBV12-3/TRBV12-4	many	TGTGCCAGCAGGCCAACAGGGGGGAATCAGCCCCAGCATTTT	CASRPTGGNQPQHF
-	14	TRBJ1-3	TRBV5-6	-	TGTGCCAGCAGCTTGCTCGGGTCTGGAAACACCATATATTTT	CASSLLGSGNTIYF
-	11	TRBJ1-2	TRBV29-1	-	TGCAGCGGGATGACAGGCTATGGCTACACCTTC	CSGMTGYGYTF
TRBD1	14	TRBJ1-1	TRBV6-5	few	TGTGCCAGCAGTTATAGGGGGCAGGACACTGAAGCTTTCTTT	CASSYRGQDTEAFF
TRBD2	14	TRBJ2-7	TRBV20-1	many	TGCAGTGCTAGACGAGCGGGGGCCCTCTACGAGCAGTACTTC	CSARRAGALYEQYF
-	14	TRBJ1-4	TRBV5-1	-	TGCGCCAGCAGCTTGGGAGTACCTAATGAAAAACTGTTTTTT	CASSLGVPNEKLFF
-	13	TRBJ1-5	TRBV20-1	-	TGCAGTGCTAAACAGGGAGTCCAGCAGCCCCAGCATTTT	CSAKQGVQQPQHF
-	14	TRBJ1-6	TRBV7-9	few	TGTGCCAGCGGCCGGGACGGCCGTAATTCACCCCTCCACTTT	CASGRDGRNSPLHF
-	15	TRBJ2-3	TRBV11-1	-	TGTGCCAGCAGCATCGATCGGGGTCTTCCAGATACGCAGTATTTT	CASSIDRGLPDTQYF
-	12	TRBJ1-1	TRBV7-2	-	TGTGCCAGCAGCTTAGGGGGTACTAAAGCTTTCTTT	CASSLGGTKAFF
-	14	TRBJ1-5	TRBV5-5	few	TGTGCCAGCAGCTTGGCATATAGCAATCAGCCCCAGCATTTT	CASSLAYSNQPQHF
-	13	TRBJ1-1	TRBV30	-	TGTGCCTGGAAGGGAGATCCAAACACTGAAGCTTTCTTT	CAWKGDPNTEAFF
-	11	TRBJ1-1	TRBV28	-	TGTGCCAGCACCTCTAACACTGAAGCTTTCTTT	CASTSNTEAFF
-	15	TRBJ2-2	TRBV5-1	-	TGCGCCAGCAGCTTGTGGACGTCGAACACCGGGGAGCTGTTTTTT	CASSLWTSNTGELFF
-	13	TRBJ2-7	TRBV10-3	-	TGTGCCATCAGTGTGGAACGCGCCACCGAGCATTACTTC	CAISVERATEHYF
-	14	TRBJ1-5	TRBV20-1	many	TGCAGTGCTTTGGATCGCAGGGGCAATCAGCCCCAGCATTTT	CSALDRRGNQPQHF
TRBD1	11	TRBJ1-2	TRBV7-3	few	TGTGCCAGTTACGACAGGGGGGGCTACACCTTC	CASYDRGGYTF
-	13	TRBJ2-3	TRBV20-1	few	TGCAGTGCTAGTTTGGCTGGCACAGATACGCAGTATTTT	CSASLAGTDTQYF
-	13	TRBJ1-3	TRBV7-9	-	TGTGCCAGCAGCCCCAGGCCGGGAAACACCATATATTTT	CASSPRPGNTIYF
-	16	TRBJ2-7	TRBV6-2/TRBV6-3	-	TGTGCCAGCAGTTATAGCGGACAGTTCTTTGTCTACGAGCAGTACTTC	CASSYSGQFFVYEQYF
-	15	TRBJ1-5	TRBV4-2	few	TGTGCCAGCAGCCAATACCAGGCACCCAATCAGCCCCAGCATTTT	CASSQYQAPNQPQHF
-	14	TRBJ1-4	TRBV9	few	TGTGCCAGCAGCGGAACGCCTTGGGGTGAAAAACTGTTTTTT	CASSGTPWGEKLFF
-	15	TRBJ1-1	TRBV4-3	-	TGCGCCAGCAGGGACCAGACGGGGCGCGACACTGAAGCTTTCTTT	CASRDQTGRDTEAFF
TRBD1	13	TRBJ1-2	TRBV12-3/TRBV12-4	many	TGTGCCAGCAGTTTGGGGGGACAGGGGCCTTACACCTTC	CASSLGGQGPYTF
-	12	TRBJ2-3	TRBV5-1	-	TGCGCCAGCGGACCGTCTGAAGATACGCAGTATTTT	CASGPSEDTQYF
TRBD1	14	TRBJ1-5	TRBV27	few	TGTGCCAGCAGGCCGGGACAGGGTAGTCAGCCCCAGCATTTT	CASRPGQGSQPQHF
-	14	TRBJ2-3	TRBV28	few	TGTGCCAGCAGTTCGGCGGCTAGCACAGATACGCAGTATTTT	CASSSAASTDTQYF
-	15	TRBJ1-5	TRBV27	-	TGTGCCAGCAGTTTTACGGGGGGCTTCAATCAGCCCCAGCATTTT	CASSFTGGFNQPQHF
TRBD1	16	TRBJ1-6	TRBV7-6	few	TGTGCCAGCAGCCTCGACAGGGGAGGCTATAATTCACCCCTCCACTTT	CASSLDRGGYNSPLHF
-	14	TRBJ1-2	TRBV6-4	-	TGTGCCAGCAGCCCCGGGACACCCAACTATGGCTACACCTTC	CASSPGTPNYGYTF
-	11	TRBJ1-2	TRBV10-3	-	TGTGCCATCAGCCAGGGTCAAGGCTACACCTTC	CAISQGQGYTF
TRBD1	15	TRBJ1-1	TRBV12-3/TRBV12-4	-	TGTGCCAGCAGTTTTGCCCCCCGACAGGGCACTGAAGCTTTCTTT	CASSFAPRQGTEAFF
-	12	TRBJ1-1	TRBV20-1	many	TGCAGTGCTAGACGGGCGAACACTGAAGCTTTCTTT	CSARRANTEAFF
-	17	TRBJ1-1	TRBV9	-	TGTGCCAGCAGCGTAGGTGTGGGAGTCGATCGCGGCACTGAAGCTTTCTTT	CASSVGVGVDRGTEAFF
-	13	TRBJ1-1	TRBV20-1	few	TGCAGTGCTTCCAGGAGAATGAACACTGAAGCTTTCTTT	CSASRRMNTEAFF
-	14	TRBJ1-5	TRBV25-1	few	TGTGCCAGCAGTGAAGGACAGTCCAATCAGCCCCAGCATTTT	CASSEGQSNQPQHF
-	14	TRBJ1-3	TRBV11-2	-	TGTGCCAGCAGCTTACAGGGGACAGGAAACACCATATATTTT	CASSLQGTGNTIYF
-	17	TRBJ1-3	TRBV7-8	-	TGTGCCAGCAGCCCACCCATTTGGGATAGCTCTGGAAACACCATATATTTT	CASSPPIWDSSGNTIYF
-	13	TRBJ1-1	TRBV5-5	-	TGTGCCAGCAGCTTAGTGTACAGTTTTGAAGCTTTCTTT	CASSLVYSFEAFF
-	15	TRBJ1-5	TRBV28	-	TGTGCCAGCAGTTCCCCCATAAGTCCCAATCAGCCCCAGCATTTT	CASSSPISPNQPQHF
-	11	TRBJ1-2	TRBV20-1	-	TGCAGTGCTAGAAGCAGTTATGGCTACACCTTC	CSARSSYGYTF
-	17	TRBJ1-5	TRBV28	-	TGTGCCAGCAGTTTGGGAAGGATAGGGATGGCAAATCAGCCCCAGCATTTT	CASSLGRIGMANQPQHF
TRBD1	14	TRBJ2-5	TRBV28	-	TGTGCCAGCAGTTTGACAGGGCGATGGGAGACCCAGTACTTC	CASSLTGRWETQYF
-	12	TRBJ2-7	TRBV5-6	-	TGTGCCAGCAGCTTACTCTCCTACGAGCAGTACTTC	CASSLLSYEQYF
TRBD2	16	TRBJ2-3	TRBV20-1	many	TGCAGTGCTACATCTAGCGGGGGGGTTAGGACAGATACGCAGTATTTT	CSATSSGGVRTDTQYF
TRBD1	15	TRBJ1-6	TRBV10-3	many	TGTGCCATCAGTGGGTCGGCACAGGGGAATTCACCCCTCCACTTT	CAISGSAQGNSPLHF
TRBD1	15	TRBJ1-2	TRBV12-3/TRBV12-4	many	TGTGCCAGCAGTTTGGGGACAGGGGCCTGGAACGGCTACACCTTC	CASSLGTGAWNGYTF